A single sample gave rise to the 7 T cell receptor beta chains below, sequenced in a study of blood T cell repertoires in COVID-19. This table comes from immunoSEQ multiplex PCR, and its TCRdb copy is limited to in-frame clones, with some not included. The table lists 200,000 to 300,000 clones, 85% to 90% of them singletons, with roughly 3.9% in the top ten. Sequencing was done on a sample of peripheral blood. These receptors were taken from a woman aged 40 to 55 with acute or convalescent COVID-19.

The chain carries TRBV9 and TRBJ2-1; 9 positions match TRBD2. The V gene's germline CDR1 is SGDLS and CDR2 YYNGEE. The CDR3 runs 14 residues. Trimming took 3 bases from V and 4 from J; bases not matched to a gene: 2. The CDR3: CASSDSGRYNEQFF. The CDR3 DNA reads TGTGCCAGCAGCGATAGCGGGAGATACAATGAGCAGTTCTTC.

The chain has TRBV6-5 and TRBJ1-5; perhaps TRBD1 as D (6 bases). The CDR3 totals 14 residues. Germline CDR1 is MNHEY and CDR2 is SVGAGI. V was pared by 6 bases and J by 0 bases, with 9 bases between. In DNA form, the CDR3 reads TGTGCCAGCAGGACAGGAAATAGCAATCAGCCCCAGCATTTT. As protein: CASRTGNSNQPQHF.

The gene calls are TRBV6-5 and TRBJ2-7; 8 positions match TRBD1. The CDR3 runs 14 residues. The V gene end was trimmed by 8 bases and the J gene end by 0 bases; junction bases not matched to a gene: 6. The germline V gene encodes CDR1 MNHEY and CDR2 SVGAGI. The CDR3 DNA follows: TGTGCCAGCGGTTGGACAGGGCTCTCCTACGAGCAGTACGTC. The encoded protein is CASGWTGLSYEQYV.

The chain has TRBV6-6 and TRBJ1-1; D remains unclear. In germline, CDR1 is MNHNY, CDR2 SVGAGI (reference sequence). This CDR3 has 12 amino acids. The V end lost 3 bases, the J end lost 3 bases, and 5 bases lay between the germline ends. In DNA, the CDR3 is TGTGCCAGCAGTTATTATGACACTGAAGCTTTCTTT. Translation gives CASSYYDTEAFF.

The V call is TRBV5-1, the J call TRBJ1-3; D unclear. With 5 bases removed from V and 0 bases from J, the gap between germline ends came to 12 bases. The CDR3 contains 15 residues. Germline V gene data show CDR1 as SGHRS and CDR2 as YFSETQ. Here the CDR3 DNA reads TGCGCCAGCAGGGCGGGCGGGTCCTCTGGAAACACCATATATTTT. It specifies CASRAGGSSGNTIYF.

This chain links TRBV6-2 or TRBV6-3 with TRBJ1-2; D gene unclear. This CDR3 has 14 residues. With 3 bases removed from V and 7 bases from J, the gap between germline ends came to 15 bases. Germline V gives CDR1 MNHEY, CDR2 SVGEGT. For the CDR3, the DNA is TGTGCCAGCAGTTATGGAGGACCCCCCGGTGGCTACACCTTC. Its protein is CASSYGGPPGGYTF.

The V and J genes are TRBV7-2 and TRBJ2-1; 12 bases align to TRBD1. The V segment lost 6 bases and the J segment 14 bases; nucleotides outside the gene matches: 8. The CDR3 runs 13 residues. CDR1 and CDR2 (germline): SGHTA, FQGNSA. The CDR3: CASSPPGQGAEFF. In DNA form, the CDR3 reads TGTGCCAGCAGTCCTCCGGGACAGGGGGCCGAGTTCTTC.